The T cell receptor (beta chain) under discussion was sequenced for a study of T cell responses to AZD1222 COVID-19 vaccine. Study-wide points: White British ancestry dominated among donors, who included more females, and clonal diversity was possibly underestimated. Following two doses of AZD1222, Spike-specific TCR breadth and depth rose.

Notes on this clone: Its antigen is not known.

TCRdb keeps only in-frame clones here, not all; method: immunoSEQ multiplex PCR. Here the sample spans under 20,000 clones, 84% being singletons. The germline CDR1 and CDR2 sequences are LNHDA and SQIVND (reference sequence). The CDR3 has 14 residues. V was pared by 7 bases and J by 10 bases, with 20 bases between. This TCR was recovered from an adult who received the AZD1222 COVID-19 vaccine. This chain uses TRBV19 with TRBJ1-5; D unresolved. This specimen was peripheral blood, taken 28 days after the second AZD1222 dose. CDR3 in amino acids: CASTGSGVRIPQHF. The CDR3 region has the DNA TGTGCCAGTACGGGTTCTGGGGTTCGGATTCCCCAGCATTTT. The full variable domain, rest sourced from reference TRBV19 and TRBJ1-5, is DGGITQSPKYLFRKEGQNVTLSCEQNLNHDAMYWYRQDPGQGLRLIYYSQIVNDFQKGDIAEGYSVSREKKESFPLTVTSAQKNPTAFYLCASTGSGVRIPQHFGDGTRLSIL.